This paragraph covers one T cell receptor beta chain sequence. The target antigen is unknown. CD45RO negativity and positive selection for CCR7 defined naive CD8 cells, a population that excluded terminally differentiated effector memory CD45RA+ cells. Caucasian adults living in Nashville, Tennessee, provided all samples. This CDR3 has 14 residues. The J segment lost 8 bases and the V segment lost 5 bases, leaving 8 bases of the junction unmatched. CDR1 SGHVS and CDR2 FQNEAQ come from the germline V gene. Original handling: Junction-only sequences without quality scores were provided by ImmunoSEQ, so filtering was different. The method was immunoSEQ multiplex PCR; TCRdb's version includes in-frame clones alone and lacks a portion of them. V and J calls and clone size follow that table, whereas D and trimming were derived from the DNA. Of some 2 million clones listed, roughly 94% are singletons. This record comes from a study of shared clonotypes between healthy human individuals. Findings and caveats of the study: Researchers sampled blood only, noting tissue repertoires likely differ.

The V gene is TRBV7-8, the J gene TRBJ2-1; 8 nucleotides align to TRBD1. This receptor was taken from a man between 18 and 35 years old in good health. The specimen was naive CD8+ T cells sorted from blood. The chain's CDR3 is CASSLWTGPDEQFF. CDR3 sequence (DNA): TGTGCCAGCAGCCTCTGGACAGGGCCTGATGAGCAGTTCTTC.